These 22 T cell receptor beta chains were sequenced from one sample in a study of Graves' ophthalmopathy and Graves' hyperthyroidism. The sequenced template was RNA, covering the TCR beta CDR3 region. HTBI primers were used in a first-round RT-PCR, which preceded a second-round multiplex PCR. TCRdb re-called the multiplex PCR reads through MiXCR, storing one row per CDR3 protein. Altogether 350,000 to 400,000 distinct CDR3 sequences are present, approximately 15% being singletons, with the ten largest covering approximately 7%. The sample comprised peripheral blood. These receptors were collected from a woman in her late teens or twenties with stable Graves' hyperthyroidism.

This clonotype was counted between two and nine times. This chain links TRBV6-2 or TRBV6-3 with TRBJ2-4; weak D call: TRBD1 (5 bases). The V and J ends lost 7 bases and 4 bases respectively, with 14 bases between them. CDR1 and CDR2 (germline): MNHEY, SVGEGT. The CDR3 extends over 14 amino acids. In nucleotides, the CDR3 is TGTGCCAGCAAGGACACGCTTGGAAAAAACATTCAGTACTTC. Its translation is CASKDTLGKNIQYF.

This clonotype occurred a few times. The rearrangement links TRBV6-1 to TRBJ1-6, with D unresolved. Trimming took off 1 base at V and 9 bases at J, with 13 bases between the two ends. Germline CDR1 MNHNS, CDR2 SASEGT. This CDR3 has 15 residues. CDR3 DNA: TGTGCCAGCAGTGAAGGTCCTTCTCGGCGTTCACCCCTCCACTTT. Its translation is CASSEGPSRRSPLHF.

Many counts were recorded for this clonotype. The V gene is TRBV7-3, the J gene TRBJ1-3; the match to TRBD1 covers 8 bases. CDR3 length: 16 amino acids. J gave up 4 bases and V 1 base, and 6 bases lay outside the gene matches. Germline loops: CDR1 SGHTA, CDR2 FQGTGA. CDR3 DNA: TGTGCCAGCAGCTTAATTCCAGGGGGCTCCGGAAACACCATATATTTT. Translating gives CASSLIPGGSGNTIYF.

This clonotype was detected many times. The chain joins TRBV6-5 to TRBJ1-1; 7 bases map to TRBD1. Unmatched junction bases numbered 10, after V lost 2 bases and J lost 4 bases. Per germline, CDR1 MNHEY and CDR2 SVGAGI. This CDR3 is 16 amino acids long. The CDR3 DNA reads TGTGCCAGCAGTTACACCCCAGGGGGACGGTCCACTGAAGCTTTCTTT. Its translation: CASSYTPGGRSTEAFF.

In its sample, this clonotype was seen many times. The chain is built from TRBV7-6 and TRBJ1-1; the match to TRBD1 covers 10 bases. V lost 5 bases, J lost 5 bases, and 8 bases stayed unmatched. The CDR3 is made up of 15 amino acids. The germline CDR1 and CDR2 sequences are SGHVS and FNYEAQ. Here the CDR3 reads CASSPRTGGYTEAFF. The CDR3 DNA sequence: TGTGCCAGCAGCCCTAGGACAGGGGGGTATACTGAAGCTTTCTTT.

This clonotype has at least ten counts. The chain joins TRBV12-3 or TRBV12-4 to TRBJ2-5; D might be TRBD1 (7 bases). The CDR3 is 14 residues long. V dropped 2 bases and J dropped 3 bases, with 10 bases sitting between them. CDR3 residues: CASSLTRGEETQYF. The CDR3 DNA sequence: TGTGCCAGCAGTTTAACCAGGGGGGAAGAGACCCAGTACTTC.

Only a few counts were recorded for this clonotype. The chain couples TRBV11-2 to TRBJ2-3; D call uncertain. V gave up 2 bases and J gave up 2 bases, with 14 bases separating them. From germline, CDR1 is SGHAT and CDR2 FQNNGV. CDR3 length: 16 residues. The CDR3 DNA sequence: TGTGCCAGCAGCTTAAGACCTCTGTTAATCACAGATACGCAGTATTTT. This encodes CASSLRPLLITDTQYF. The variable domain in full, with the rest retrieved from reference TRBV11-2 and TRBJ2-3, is EAGVAQSPRYKIIEKRQSVAFWCNPISGHATLYWYQQILGQGPKLLIQFQNNGVVDDSQLPKDRFSAERLKGVDSTLKIQPAKLEDSAVYLCASSLRPLLITDTQYFGPGTRLTVL.

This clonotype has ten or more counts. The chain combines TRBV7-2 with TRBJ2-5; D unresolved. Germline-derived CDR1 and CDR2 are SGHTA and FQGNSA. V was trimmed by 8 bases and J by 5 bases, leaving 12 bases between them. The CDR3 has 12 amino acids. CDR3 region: CASGPKWETQYF. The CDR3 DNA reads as TGTGCCAGCGGACCCAAGTGGGAGACCCAGTACTTC. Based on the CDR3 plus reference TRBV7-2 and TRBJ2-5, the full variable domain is GAGVSQSPSNKVTEKGKDVELRCDPISGHTALYWYRQSLGQGLEFLIYFQGNSAPDKSGLPSDRFSAERTGGSVSTLTIQRTQQEDSAVYLCASGPKWETQYFGPGTRLLVL.

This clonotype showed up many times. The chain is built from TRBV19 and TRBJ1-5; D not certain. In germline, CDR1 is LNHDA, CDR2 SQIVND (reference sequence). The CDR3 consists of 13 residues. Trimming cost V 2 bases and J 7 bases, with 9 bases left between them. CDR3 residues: CASSISITQPQHF. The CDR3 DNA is TGTGCCAGTAGTATATCCATAACCCAGCCCCAGCATTTT.

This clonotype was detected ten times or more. CDR3 residues: CASARDAFGMEQYF. The CDR3 bases are TGTGCCAGTGCTCGGGACGCCTTCGGTATGGAGCAGTACTTC. This rearrangement joins TRBV19 to TRBJ2-7, with D possibly being TRBD1 or TRBD2 (5 bases each). There are 14 residues in the CDR3. V dropped 8 bases and J dropped 7 bases, with 21 bases sitting between them. Germline lookup yields CDR1 LNHDA and CDR2 SQIVND (reference sequence).

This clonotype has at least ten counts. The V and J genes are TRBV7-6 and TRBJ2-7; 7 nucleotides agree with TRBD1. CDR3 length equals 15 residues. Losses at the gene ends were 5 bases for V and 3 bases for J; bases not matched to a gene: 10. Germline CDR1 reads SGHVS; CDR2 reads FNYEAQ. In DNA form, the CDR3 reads TGTGCCAGCAGCCAAGCTCCGGGACAGTACTACGAGCAGTACTTC. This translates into CASSQAPGQYYEQYF.

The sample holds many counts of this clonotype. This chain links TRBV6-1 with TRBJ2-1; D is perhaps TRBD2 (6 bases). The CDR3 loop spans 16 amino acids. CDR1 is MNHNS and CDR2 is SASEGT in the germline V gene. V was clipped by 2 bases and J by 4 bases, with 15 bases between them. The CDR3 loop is CASSESPEGAYNEQFF. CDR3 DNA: TGTGCCAGCAGTGAAAGCCCGGAGGGAGCTTACAATGAGCAGTTCTTC.

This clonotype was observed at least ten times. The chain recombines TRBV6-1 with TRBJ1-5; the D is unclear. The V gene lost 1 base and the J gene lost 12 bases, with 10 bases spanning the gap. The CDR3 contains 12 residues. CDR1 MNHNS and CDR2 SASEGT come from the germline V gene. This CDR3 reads CASSEETVFQHF. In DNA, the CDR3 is TGTGCCAGCAGTGAAGAAACAGTTTTCCAGCATTTT.

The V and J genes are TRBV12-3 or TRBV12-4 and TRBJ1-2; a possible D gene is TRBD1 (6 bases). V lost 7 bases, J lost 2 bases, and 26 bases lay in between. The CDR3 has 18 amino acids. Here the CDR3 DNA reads TGTGCCAGCACCCGCACCCGGGACATTGCAGACCCGAACTATGGCTACACCTTC. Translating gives CASTRTRDIADPNYGYTF.

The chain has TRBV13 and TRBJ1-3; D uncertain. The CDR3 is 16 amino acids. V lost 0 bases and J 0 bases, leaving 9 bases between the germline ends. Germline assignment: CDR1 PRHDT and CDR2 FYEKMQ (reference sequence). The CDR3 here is CASSLGGRNSGNTIYF. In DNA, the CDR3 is TGTGCCAGCAGCTTAGGTGGACGGAACTCTGGAAACACCATATATTTT.

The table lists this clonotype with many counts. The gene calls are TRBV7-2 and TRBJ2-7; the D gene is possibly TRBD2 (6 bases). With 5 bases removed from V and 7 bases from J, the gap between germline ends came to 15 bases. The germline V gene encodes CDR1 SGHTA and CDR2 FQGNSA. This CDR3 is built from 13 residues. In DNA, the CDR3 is TGTGCCAGCAGCCGACGGGACTCTTGGGAGCAGTACTTC. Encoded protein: CASSRRDSWEQYF.

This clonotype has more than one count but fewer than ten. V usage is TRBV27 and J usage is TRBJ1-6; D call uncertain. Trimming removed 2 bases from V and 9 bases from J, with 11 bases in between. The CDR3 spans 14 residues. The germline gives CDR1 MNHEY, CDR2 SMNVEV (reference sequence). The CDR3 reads CASSLSGPTSPLHF. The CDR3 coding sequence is TGTGCCAGCAGTTTAAGCGGCCCGACTTCACCCCTCCACTTT.

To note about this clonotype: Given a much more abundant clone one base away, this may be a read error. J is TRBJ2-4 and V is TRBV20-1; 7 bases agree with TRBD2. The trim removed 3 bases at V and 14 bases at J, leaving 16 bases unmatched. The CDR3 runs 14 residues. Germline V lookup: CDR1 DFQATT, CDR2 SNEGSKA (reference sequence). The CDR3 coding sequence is TGCAGTGCTAGCCCTGCGGGGGACTCCTACGAGAAGTACTTC. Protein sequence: CSASPAGDSYEKYF.

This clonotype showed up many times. CDR3 coding DNA: TGTGCCACCAGCACAGGGGCAGGGCCACCTCAAGAGACCCAGTACTTC. Translation: CATSTGAGPPQETQYF. The chain combines TRBV15 with TRBJ2-5, with D perhaps TRBD1 (6 bases). The CDR3 loop spans 16 amino acids. Looked up from germline, CDR1 is LNHNV and CDR2 is YYDKDF (reference sequence). V shed 4 bases and J shed 2 bases, with 17 bases lying between them.

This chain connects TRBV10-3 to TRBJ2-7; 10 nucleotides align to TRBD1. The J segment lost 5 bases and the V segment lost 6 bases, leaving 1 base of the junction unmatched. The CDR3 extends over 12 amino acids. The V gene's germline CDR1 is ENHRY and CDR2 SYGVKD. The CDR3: CAIRDRGHEQYF. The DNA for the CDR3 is TGTGCCATCAGAGACAGGGGGCACGAGCAGTACTTC.

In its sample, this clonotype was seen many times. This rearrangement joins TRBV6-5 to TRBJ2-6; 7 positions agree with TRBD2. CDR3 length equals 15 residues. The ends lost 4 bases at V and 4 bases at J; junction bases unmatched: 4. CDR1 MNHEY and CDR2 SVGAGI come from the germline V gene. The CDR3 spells CASSSRGDGANVLTF. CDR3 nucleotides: TGTGCCAGCAGTTCCCGGGGGGACGGGGCCAACGTCCTGACTTTC.

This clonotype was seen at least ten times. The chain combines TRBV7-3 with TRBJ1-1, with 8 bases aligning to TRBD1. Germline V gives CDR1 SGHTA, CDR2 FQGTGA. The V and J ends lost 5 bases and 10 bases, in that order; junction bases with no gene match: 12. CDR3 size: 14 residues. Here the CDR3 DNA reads TGTGCCAGCAGCCCCCTTACAGGGACAGGTAGAGCTTTCTTT. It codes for CASSPLTGTGRAFF.